These 6 T cell receptor beta chains originate from one sample sequenced in a study of tumor and adjacent non-tumor tissue in lung cancer. The template was RNA from unsorted bulk tissue. TCRbeta libraries were built with three rounds of nested PCR, modified from ARM-PCR. TCRdb analysed the multiplex PCR reads with MiXCR anew, one entry per CDR3 protein. The data show approximately 86,000 distinct CDR3 sequences, about two thirds seen once. The sequencing input was lung tumor tissue. All receptors come from a woman between 35 and 50 years old with non-small cell lung cancer.

Ten or more counts support this clonotype. The chain combines TRBV6-4 with TRBJ2-2, with TRBD2 matching 9 bases. CDR1 and CDR2 from the germline V gene are MRHNA and SNTAGT. The CDR3 contains 14 residues. V was clipped by 10 bases and J by 5 bases; unmatched bases: 8. The CDR3 region is CAIPGLAITGELFF. In DNA form, the CDR3 reads TGTGCCATCCCGGGACTAGCTATAACCGGGGAGCTGTTTTTT.

Points on this clonotype: Its ends do not fully match the called genes, so a read error is possible. The DNA of the CDR3 is TGCGCCAGCAGCCAAAAAAGCCTAAAATCGGGACAGGGGGATGTTCCGACTGAAGTTTTCTTT. This encodes CASSQKSLKSGQGDVPTEVFF. The chain carries TRBV4-1 and TRBJ1-1; 11 nucleotides match TRBD1. CDR3 length equals 21 residues. Germline CDR1 MGHRA, CDR2 YSYEKL.

CDR3 DNA: TGTGCCAGCAGCTTTTCACTAGCGAGGGGCTCAACAGATACGCAGTATTTT. Translating it yields CASSFSLARGSTDTQYF. The chain couples TRBV11-2 to TRBJ2-3; 7 bases are shared with TRBD2. J lost 3 bases, V lost 3 bases, and 12 bases had no gene match. CDR1 and CDR2 (germline): SGHAT, FQNNGV. The CDR3 is made up of 17 amino acids.

As to this clonotype: An end of the junction does not agree with germline; a read error may underlie this. This chain connects TRBV11-1 to TRBJ2-1; D call uncertain. Germline CDR1 is SGHAT and CDR2 is FQDESV (reference sequence). The CDR3 covers 13 residues. This CDR3 is CASSLSVGDEQFF. CDR3 DNA: TGTGCCAGCAGCTTAAGTGTGGGCGATGAACAGTTCTTC. The whole variable domain, filled in from reference TRBV11-1 and TRBJ2-1, reads EAEVAQSPRYKITEKSQAVAFWCDPISGHATLYWYRQILGQGPELLVQFQDESVVDDSQLPKDRFSAERLKGVDSTLKIQPAELGDSAMYLCASSLSVGDEQFFGPGTRLTVL.

The genes are TRBV6-6 and TRBJ2-7; 13 nucleotides agree with TRBD2. With V trimmed by 5 bases and J by 13 bases, 11 bases remained unmatched. In germline, CDR1 is MNHNY, CDR2 SVGAGI (reference sequence). This CDR3 contains 14 residues. The CDR3 loop is CASSRTSGRNERYF. In nucleotides, the CDR3 is TGTGCCAGCAGTCGGACTAGCGGGAGAAACGAGCGATACTTC.

This clonotype was seen a handful of times. A much more abundant neighbour one base away suggests this may be a read error. This chain joins TRBV4-1 and TRBJ2-3; TRBD1 is a possible D gene (6 bases). Germline loops: CDR1 MGHRA, CDR2 YSYEKL. The CDR3 loop spans 16 amino acids. The CDR3 nucleotides are TGCACCAGCAGCCAAAGATATGGAGGACAGACAGATACGCAGTATTTT. Its translation is CTSSQRYGGQTDTQYF.